The rows below give T cell receptor beta chains drawn from one sample of a study of human T cells and chemical hapten exposure. TCRdb independently ran MiXCR on the RACE reads; one entry per CDR3 protein. The sample includes some 330,000 distinct CDR3 sequences, over 5% seen only once; the top ten take more than 8%. This specimen consisted of whole blood, obtained in connection with sensitization to the hapten diphenylcyclopropenone (DPC). The source is a woman aged 18-29 years with alopecia areata. Some clones in this sample may be carry-over from other donors' samples. The CDR3 runs from the conserved cysteine through the conserved F or W. Some rows have no size entry. The others give once, few or many, or a class for an expanded clone.

clone_size j_call v_call cdr3_aa
many TRBJ1-1 TRBV5-5 CASSPGQGLNTEAFF
many TRBJ1-5 TRBV12-3/TRBV12-4 CASSFERGNQPQHF
many TRBJ1-4 TRBV15 CATSRSTLGTANEKLFF
NA TRBJ1-5 TRBV12-3/TRBV12-4 CASSPREYNQPQHF
many TRBJ1-6 TRBV14 CASSPRDNSPLHF
NA TRBJ2-1 TRBV28 CASSPPRGTGDYQFF
NA TRBJ1-1 TRBV12-3/TRBV12-4 CASTDGTGTEAFF
many TRBJ1-1 TRBV6-5 CASSYLHPGSTEAFF
NA TRBJ1-1 TRBV28 CASSLGSPTTEAFF
few TRBJ1-1 TRBV12-3/TRBV12-4 CASSYDRTEAFF
NA TRBJ1-1 TRBV10-2 CASNQDRPRRAFF
many TRBJ2-5 TRBV28 CASSLPPRQSQETQYF
NA TRBJ2-7 TRBV28 CASSLYSGGGSEQYF
NA TRBJ2-1 TRBV5-5 CASTQTGGIYNEQFF
many TRBJ2-3 TRBV10-3 CAITLDTGDAADTQYF
many TRBJ2-7 TRBV28 CASSLWGTSSYEQYF